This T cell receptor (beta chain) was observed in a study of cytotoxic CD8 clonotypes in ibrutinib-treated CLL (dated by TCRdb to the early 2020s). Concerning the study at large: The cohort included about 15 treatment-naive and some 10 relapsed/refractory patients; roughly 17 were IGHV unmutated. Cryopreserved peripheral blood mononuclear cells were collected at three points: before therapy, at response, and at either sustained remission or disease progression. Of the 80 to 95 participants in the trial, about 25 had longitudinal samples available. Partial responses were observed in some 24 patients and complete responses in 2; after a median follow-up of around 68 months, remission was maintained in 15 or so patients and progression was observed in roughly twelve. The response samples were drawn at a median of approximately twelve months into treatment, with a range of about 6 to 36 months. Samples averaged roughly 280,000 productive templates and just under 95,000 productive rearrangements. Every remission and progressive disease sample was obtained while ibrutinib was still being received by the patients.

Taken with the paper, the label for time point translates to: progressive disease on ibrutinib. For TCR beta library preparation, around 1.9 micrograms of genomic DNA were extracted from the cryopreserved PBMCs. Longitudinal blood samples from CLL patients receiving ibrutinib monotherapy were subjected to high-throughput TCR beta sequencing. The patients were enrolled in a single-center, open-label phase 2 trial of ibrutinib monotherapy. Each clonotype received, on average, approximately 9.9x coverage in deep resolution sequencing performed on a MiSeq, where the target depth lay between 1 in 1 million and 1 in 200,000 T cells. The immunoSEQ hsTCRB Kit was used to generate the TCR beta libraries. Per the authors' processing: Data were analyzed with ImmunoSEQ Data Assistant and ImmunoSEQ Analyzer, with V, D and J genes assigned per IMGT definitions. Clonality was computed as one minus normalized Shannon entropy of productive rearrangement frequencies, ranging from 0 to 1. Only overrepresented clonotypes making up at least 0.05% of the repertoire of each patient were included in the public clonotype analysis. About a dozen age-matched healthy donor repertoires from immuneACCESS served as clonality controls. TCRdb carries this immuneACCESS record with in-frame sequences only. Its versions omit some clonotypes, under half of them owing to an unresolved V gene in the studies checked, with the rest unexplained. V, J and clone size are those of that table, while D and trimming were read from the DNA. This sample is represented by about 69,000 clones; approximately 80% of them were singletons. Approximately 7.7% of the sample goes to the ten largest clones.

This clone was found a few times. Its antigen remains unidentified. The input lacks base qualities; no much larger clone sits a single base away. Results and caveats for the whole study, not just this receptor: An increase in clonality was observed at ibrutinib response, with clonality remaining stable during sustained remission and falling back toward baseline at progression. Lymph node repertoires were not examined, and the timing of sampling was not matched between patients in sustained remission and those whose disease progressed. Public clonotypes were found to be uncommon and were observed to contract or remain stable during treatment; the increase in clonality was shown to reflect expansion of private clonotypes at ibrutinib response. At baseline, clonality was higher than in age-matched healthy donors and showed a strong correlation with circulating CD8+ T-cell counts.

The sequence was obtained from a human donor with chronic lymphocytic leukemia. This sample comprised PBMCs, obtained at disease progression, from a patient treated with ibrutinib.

CDR3 loop: CASSQPGQGTEAFF. The DNA is TGCGCCAGCAGCCAACCGGGACAGGGTACTGAAGCTTTCTTT. The chain is encoded by TRBV4-1 joined to TRBJ1-1, and 9 junctional nucleotides match TRBD1. Inclusive of the bounding cysteine and phenylalanine, the CDR3 is 14 residues long. Just CDR3 DNA is preserved here, 42 bases in frame from base 1. The germline V gene yields MGHRA for CDR1 and YSYEKL for CDR2. Here V drops 2 bases and J drops 5 bases, and the junction holds 3 bases not matched to any gene.